The rows below give T cell receptor beta chains drawn from one sample of a study of early T cells in non-severe SARS-CoV-2 infection. TCRdb re-called the 5' RACE reads with MiXCR, one entry per CDR3 protein. The sample includes around 89,000 distinct CDR3 sequences, roughly 14% seen only once; the top ten take 0.58%. Sequenced sample: whole blood. The receptors stem from an adult who was a healthcare worker with PCR-confirmed SARS-CoV-2 infection or an uninfected control (not recorded which). The CDR3 runs from the conserved cysteine through the conserved F or W. Each record gives: CDR3 protein, CDR3 DNA, V gene, D gene, J gene, clone size. The D gene is left open where the match is weak. The size entry is marked missing in some rows and otherwise reads once, few, many or a size class.

CDR3 protein: CASSVNRGSGEKLFF; CDR3 DNA: TGTGCCAGCAGCGTCAACAGGGGTTCAGGTGAAAAACTGTTTTTT; V gene: TRBV7-9; D gene: TRBD1; J gene: TRBJ1-4; clone size: few
CDR3 protein: CAISEHGDNQPQHF; CDR3 DNA: TGTGCCATCAGTGAGCACGGGGACAATCAGCCCCAGCATTTT; V gene: TRBV10-3; D gene: NA; J gene: TRBJ1-5; clone size: many
CDR3 protein: CAISESERGGLGTDTQYF; CDR3 DNA: TGTGCCATCAGTGAGTCGGAGCGGGGGGGCCTCGGCACAGATACGCAGTATTTT; V gene: TRBV10-3; D gene: TRBD2; J gene: TRBJ2-3; clone size: NA
CDR3 protein: CASSQDMRSPIQYF; CDR3 DNA: TGCGCCAGCAGCCAAGATATGCGGTCCCCGATCCAGTACTTC; V gene: TRBV4-1; D gene: NA; J gene: TRBJ2-4; clone size: NA
CDR3 protein: CASSLSRLSSYNEQFF; CDR3 DNA: TGTGCCAGCAGTTTGTCCCGACTGAGCTCCTACAATGAGCAGTTCTTC; V gene: TRBV28; D gene: NA; J gene: TRBJ2-1; clone size: NA
CDR3 protein: CSGGQVDEQFF; CDR3 DNA: TGCAGCGGGGGACAGGTGGATGAGCAGTTCTTC; V gene: TRBV29-1; D gene: TRBD1; J gene: TRBJ2-1; clone size: NA
CDR3 protein: CASSYGGGTGELFF; CDR3 DNA: TGTGCCAGCAGCTATGGAGGGGGCACCGGGGAGCTGTTTTTT; V gene: TRBV27; D gene: NA; J gene: TRBJ2-2; clone size: NA
CDR3 protein: CASSLTGRAEAFF; CDR3 DNA: TGTGCCAGCAGTCTAACAGGGAGGGCTGAAGCTTTCTTT; V gene: TRBV6-5; D gene: NA; J gene: TRBJ1-1; clone size: NA
CDR3 protein: CASSDRDRQKETQYF; CDR3 DNA: TGTGCCAGCAGCGATAGGGACAGGCAAAAAGAGACCCAGTACTTC; V gene: TRBV7-9; D gene: TRBD1; J gene: TRBJ2-5; clone size: few
CDR3 protein: CASTTTGTGRGTEAFF; CDR3 DNA: TGTGCCAGCACGACTACCGGGACAGGGAGGGGAACTGAAGCTTTCTTT; V gene: TRBV12-3/TRBV12-4; D gene: TRBD1; J gene: TRBJ1-1; clone size: many
CDR3 protein: CASSDLFGQGGETQYF; CDR3 DNA: TGCGCCAGCAGTGATCTCTTTGGACAGGGCGGTGAGACCCAGTACTTC; V gene: TRBV10-2; D gene: TRBD1; J gene: TRBJ2-5; clone size: many
CDR3 protein: CATSDLARAGNQPQHF; CDR3 DNA: TGTGCCACCAGTGATTTGGCCAGGGCAGGCAATCAGCCCCAGCATTTT; V gene: TRBV24-1; D gene: NA; J gene: TRBJ1-5; clone size: few
CDR3 protein: CASSLRGSGANVLTF; CDR3 DNA: TGTGCCAGCAGCTTGAGGGGCTCTGGGGCCAACGTCCTGACTTTC; V gene: TRBV5-6; D gene: NA; J gene: TRBJ2-6; clone size: few